A selection of T cell receptor beta chains follows, all from one sample in a study of blood T cell repertoires in COVID-19. The data were produced by immunoSEQ multiplex PCR, yet TCRdb's version contains in-frame clones alone and is incomplete. The sample lists approximately 430,000 clones; roughly 85% were seen once. Sequencing was carried out using peripheral blood. The receptors were gathered from a woman aged 25 to 45 with active or convalescent COVID-19. The CDR3 runs from the conserved cysteine through the conserved F or W. The D gene is left open where the match is weak.

d_gene	v_gene	j_gene	CDR3aa
.	TRBV7-9	TRBJ2-1	CASSLDRQTSYNEQFF
TRBD1	TRBV5-4	TRBJ2-5	CASSLTGQGQETQYF
TRBD1	TRBV7-6	TRBJ2-7	CASSPLDREGLYF
.	TRBV18	TRBJ1-2	CASSPPLYGYTF
.	TRBV6-5	TRBJ2-2	CASSYGAGGSTGELFF
TRBD2	TRBV3-1/TRBV3-2	TRBJ2-1	CASSTGLALNNEQFF
TRBD2	TRBV7-2	TRBJ2-6	CASSLGLAISGANVLTF
.	TRBV27	TRBJ1-1	CASSFSTGNTEAFF
.	TRBV27	TRBJ1-1	CASSYRTATEAFF
TRBD2	TRBV5-1	TRBJ2-1	CASNPHGLADNEQFF
.	TRBV16	TRBJ1-2	CASSQLQGGYGYTF
TRBD1	TRBV5-6	TRBJ2-5	CASSLFIGQGARETQYF
TRBD1	TRBV29-1	TRBJ1-1	CSVSDRLNTEAFF
TRBD2	TRBV4-1	TRBJ2-3	CASSLLAGAPTDTQYF
TRBD1	TRBV18	TRBJ1-4	CASSPVRTGGFLEKLFF
TRBD1	TRBV4-1	TRBJ2-7	CASSQTSTGAYEQYF
TRBD1	TRBV2	TRBJ1-1	CASSKTPPGQGTTEAFF
.	TRBV21-1	TRBJ1-5	CASISAGARRGRQPQHF
.	TRBV6-6	TRBJ2-7	CASSRDRDKSSYEQYF
TRBD2	TRBV4-1	TRBJ2-6	CASSPDKSLAGAAGANVLTF
.	TRBV5-1	TRBJ2-1	CASSPGTSLNEQFF
TRBD1	TRBV18	TRBJ2-7	CASSPVTGEHEQYF
TRBD1	TRBV4-1	TRBJ1-2	CASSQEKQGADGYTF
TRBD2	TRBV19	TRBJ2-1	CASSIKVPLAGSYNEQFF
TRBD2	TRBV30	TRBJ2-5	CASDGTSGNQETQYF
TRBD1	TRBV4-2	TRBJ2-2	CASSQGTGGAGELFF
TRBD2	TRBV19	TRBJ2-1	CASSIALAGGRDLEQFF